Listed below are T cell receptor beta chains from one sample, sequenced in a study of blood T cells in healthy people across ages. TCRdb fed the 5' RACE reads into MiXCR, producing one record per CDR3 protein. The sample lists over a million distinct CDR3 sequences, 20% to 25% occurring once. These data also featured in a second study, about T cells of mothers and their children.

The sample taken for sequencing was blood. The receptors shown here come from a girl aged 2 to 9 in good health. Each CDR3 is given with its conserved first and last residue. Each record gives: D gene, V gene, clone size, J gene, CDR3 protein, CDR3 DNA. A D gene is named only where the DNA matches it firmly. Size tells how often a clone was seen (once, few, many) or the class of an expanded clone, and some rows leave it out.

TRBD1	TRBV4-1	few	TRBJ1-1	CASSQDEGAVGEAFF	TGCGCCAGCAGCCAAGATGAGGGGGCGGTTGGTGAAGCTTTCTTT
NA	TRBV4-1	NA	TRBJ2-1	CASSHLGGINEQFF	TGCGCCAGCAGCCATTTAGGAGGGATCAATGAGCAGTTCTTC
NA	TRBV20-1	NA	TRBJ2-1	CSARRLVTNEQFF	TGCAGTGCGAGGAGGCTCGTTACCAATGAGCAGTTCTTC
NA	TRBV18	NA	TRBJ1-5	CASSLLGGGDQPQHF	TGTGCCAGCTCCCTCCTCGGGGGGGGCGATCAGCCCCAGCATTTT
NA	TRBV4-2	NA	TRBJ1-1	CASSQEWALRARTEAFF	TGTGCCAGCAGCCAAGAATGGGCTTTAAGGGCTCGAACTGAAGCTTTCTTT
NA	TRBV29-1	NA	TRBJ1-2	CSVESGDPGYTF	TGCAGCGTTGAGTCCGGGGATCCTGGCTACACCTTC
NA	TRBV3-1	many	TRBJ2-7	CASSQDITYEQYF	TGTGCCAGCAGCCAAGATATAACTTACGAGCAGTACTTC
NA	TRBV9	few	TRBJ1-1	CASSAGSGDARMAFF	TGTGCCAGCAGCGCGGGATCAGGGGATGCGAGGATGGCTTTCTTT
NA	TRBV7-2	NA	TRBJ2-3	CASSLRHLQPTDTQYF	TGTGCCAGCAGCCTCAGACATTTACAGCCCACAGATACGCAGTATTTT
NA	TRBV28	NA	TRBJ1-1	CASSSMLRDPGEGAFF	TGTGCCAGCAGTTCCATGCTCCGGGACCCAGGAGAAGGAGCTTTCTTT
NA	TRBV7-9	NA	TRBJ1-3	CASTLGLGTGNTIYF	TGTGCCAGCACCCTAGGTCTCGGGACTGGAAACACCATATATTTT
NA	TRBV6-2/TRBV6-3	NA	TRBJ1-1	CASSYRGEGTEAFF	TGTGCCAGCAGTTACAGGGGGGAAGGGACTGAAGCTTTCTTT
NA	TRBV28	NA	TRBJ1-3	CASTVRDTADTIYF	TGTGCCAGCACAGTGCGGGACACCGCGGACACCATATATTTT
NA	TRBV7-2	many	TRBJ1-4	CASSLATNEKLFF	TGTGCCAGCAGCCTAGCAACTAATGAAAAACTGTTTTTT
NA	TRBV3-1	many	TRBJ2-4	CASSQDSQVHYF	TGTGCCAGCAGCCAAGATTCTCAGGTTCACTACTTC
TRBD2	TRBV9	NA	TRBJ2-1	CASSVDPYLADLYNEQFF	TGTGCCAGCAGCGTAGACCCTTACCTAGCGGACCTTTACAATGAGCAGTTCTTC
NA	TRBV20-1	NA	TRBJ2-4	CSARIGNIQYF	TGCAGTGCTAGAATCGGAAACATTCAGTACTTC
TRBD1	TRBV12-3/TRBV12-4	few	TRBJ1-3	CASTPSLTGGSGNTIYF	TGTGCCAGCACCCCCTCGTTGACAGGGGGATCCGGAAACACCATATATTTT
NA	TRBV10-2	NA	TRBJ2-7	CASMGVPGSSEQYF	TGCGCCAGCATGGGAGTCCCAGGGAGTAGCGAGCAGTACTTC
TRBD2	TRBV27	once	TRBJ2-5	CASRVAGEETQYF	TGTGCCAGCAGGGTAGCGGGAGAAGAGACCCAGTACTTC
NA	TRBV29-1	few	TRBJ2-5	CSVQLVETQYF	TGCAGCGTTCAGTTAGTAGAGACCCAGTACTTC
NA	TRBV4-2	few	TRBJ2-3	CASSHARDTSTDTQYF	TGTGCCAGCAGCCACGCACGTGATACTAGCACAGATACGCAGTATTTT
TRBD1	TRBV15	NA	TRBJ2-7	CATSERWTGNEQYF	TGTGCCACCAGCGAACGATGGACAGGGAACGAGCAGTACTTC
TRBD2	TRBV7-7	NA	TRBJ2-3	CASGRGGGDTQYF	TGTGCTAGCGGACGGGGGGGCGGAGATACGCAGTATTTT
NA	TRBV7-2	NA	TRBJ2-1	CASSLTAINEQFF	TGTGCCAGCAGCTTGACAGCCATCAATGAGCAGTTCTTC
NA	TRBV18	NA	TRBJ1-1	CASSPPVTNTEAFF	TGTGCCAGCTCACCACCGGTTACGAACACTGAAGCTTTCTTT
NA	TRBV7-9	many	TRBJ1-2	CASSPDNNYGYTF	TGTGCCAGCAGCCCGGACAATAACTATGGCTACACCTTC
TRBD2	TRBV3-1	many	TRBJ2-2	CASSPASGRLNTGELFF	TGTGCCAGCAGCCCTGCTAGCGGGAGGCTGAACACCGGGGAGCTGTTTTTT
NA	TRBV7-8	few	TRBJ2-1	CASSKDSYNEQFF	TGTGCCAGCAGCAAAGACTCCTACAATGAGCAGTTCTTC
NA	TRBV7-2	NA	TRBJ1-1	CASSLEAVNTEAFF	TGTGCCAGCAGCTTAGAGGCGGTGAACACTGAAGCTTTCTTT
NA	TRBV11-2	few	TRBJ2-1	CASSLDPYITHNEQFF	TGTGCCAGCAGCTTAGACCCCTACATAACCCACAATGAGCAGTTCTTC
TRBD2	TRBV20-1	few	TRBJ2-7	CSARDRSGRSPLEQYF	TGCAGTGCTAGAGATAGGAGCGGGAGGAGCCCCCTCGAGCAGTACTTC
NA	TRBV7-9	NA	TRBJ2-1	CASSSDSLGNEQFF	TGTGCCAGCAGCTCCGACTCTCTAGGAAATGAGCAGTTCTTC
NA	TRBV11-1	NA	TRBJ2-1	CASSLPASYNEQFF	TGTGCCAGCAGCCTACCGGCCTCATACAATGAGCAGTTCTTC
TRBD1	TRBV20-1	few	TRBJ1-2	CSAKPGGDGYTF	TGCAGTGCCAAGCCAGGGGGCGATGGCTACACCTTC
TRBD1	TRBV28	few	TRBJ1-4	CASSLSWVQGPNEKLFF	TGTGCCAGCAGTTTATCGTGGGTACAGGGGCCTAATGAAAAACTGTTTTTT
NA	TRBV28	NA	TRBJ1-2	CASSCNAGGFF	TGTGCCAGCAGTTGCAACGCGGGAGGATTCTTC
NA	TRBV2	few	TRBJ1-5	CASSDDRMGNQPQHF	TGTGCCAGCAGCGATGACAGAATGGGCAATCAGCCCCAGCATTTT
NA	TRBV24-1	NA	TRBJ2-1	CATSDPEVPYNEQFF	TGTGCCACCAGTGACCCCGAAGTCCCCTACAATGAGCAGTTCTTC
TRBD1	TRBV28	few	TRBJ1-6	CASSQTGYGNSPLHF	TGTGCCAGCAGTCAGACAGGGTACGGTAATTCACCCCTCCACTTT
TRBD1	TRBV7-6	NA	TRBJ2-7	CASSDPGQTYEQYF	TGTGCCAGCAGCGATCCGGGACAGACCTACGAGCAGTACTTC
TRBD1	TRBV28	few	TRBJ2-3	CASSLTPGTEATDTQYF	TGTGCCAGCAGTTTAACTCCCGGGACAGAAGCCACAGATACGCAGTATTTT
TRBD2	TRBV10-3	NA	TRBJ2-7	CAIRGESYEQYF	TGTGCCATCCGGGGGGAGAGCTACGAGCAGTACTTC
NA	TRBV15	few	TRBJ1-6	CATSPETALVGNSPLHF	TGTGCCACCAGCCCTGAGACAGCGTTGGTGGGGAATTCACCCCTCCACTTT
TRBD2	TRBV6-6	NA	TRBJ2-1	CASSSTSGHNEQFF	TGTGCCAGCAGTTCGACTAGCGGCCACAATGAGCAGTTCTTC
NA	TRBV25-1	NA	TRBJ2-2	CASSGYPTGELFF	TGTGCCAGCAGTGGTTACCCCACCGGGGAGCTGTTTTTT
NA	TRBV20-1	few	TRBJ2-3	CSAYGGRTDTQYF	TGCAGTGCTTACGGGGGGCGCACAGATACGCAGTATTTT
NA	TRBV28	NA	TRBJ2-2	CASRPAGWANTGELFF	TGTGCCAGCAGACCTGCTGGCTGGGCGAACACCGGGGAGCTGTTTTTT
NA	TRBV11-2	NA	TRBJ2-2	CASTFTFRQGGGELFF	TGTGCCAGCACCTTTACTTTCCGACAGGGAGGCGGGGAGCTGTTTTTT
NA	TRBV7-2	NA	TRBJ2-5	CASSFRLAEAFQETQYF	TGTGCCAGCAGCTTTCGTCTTGCGGAGGCCTTCCAAGAGACCCAGTACTTC
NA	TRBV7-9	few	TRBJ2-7	CASSLFWGDKSYEQYF	TGTGCCAGCAGCTTATTTTGGGGGGACAAGTCCTACGAGCAGTACTTC
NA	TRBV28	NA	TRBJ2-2	CASRTGSTWPFTGELFF	TGTGCCAGCAGAACGGGGTCGACGTGGCCTTTCACCGGGGAGCTGTTTTTT
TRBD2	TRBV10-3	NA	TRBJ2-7	CAISGGTSGYEQYF	TGTGCCATCAGTGGTGGGACTAGCGGCTACGAGCAGTACTTC
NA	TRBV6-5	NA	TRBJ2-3	CASSFLQLNPSTDTQYF	TGTGCCAGCAGTTTTTTACAGCTGAACCCTAGCACAGATACGCAGTATTTT
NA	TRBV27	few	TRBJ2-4	CASSSTVAKNIQYF	TGTGCCAGCAGTTCTACTGTGGCCAAAAACATTCAGTACTTC